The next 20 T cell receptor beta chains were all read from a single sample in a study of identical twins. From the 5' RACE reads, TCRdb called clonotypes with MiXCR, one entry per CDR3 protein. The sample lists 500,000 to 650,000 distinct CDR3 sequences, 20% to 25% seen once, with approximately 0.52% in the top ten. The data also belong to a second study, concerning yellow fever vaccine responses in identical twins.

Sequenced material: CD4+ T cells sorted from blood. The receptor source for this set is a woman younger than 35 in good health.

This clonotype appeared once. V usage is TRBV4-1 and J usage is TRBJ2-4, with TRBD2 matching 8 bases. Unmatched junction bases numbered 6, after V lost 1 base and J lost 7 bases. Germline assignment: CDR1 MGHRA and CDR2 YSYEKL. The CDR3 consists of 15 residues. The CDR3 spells CASSQVGRGENIQYF. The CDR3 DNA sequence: TGCGCCAGCAGCCAAGTCGGGAGGGGGGAGAACATTCAGTACTTC.

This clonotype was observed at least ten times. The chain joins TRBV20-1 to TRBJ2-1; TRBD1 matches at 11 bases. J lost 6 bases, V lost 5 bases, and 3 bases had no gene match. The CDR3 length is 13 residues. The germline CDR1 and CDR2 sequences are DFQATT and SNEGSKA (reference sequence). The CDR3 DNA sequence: TGCAGTGCTTACGGACAGGGGGCCAATGAGCAGTTCTTC. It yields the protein CSAYGQGANEQFF.

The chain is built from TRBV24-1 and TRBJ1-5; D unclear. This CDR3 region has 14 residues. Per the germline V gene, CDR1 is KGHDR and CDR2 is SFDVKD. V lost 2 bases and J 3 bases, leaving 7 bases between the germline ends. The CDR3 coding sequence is TGTGCCACCAGTGATTCGCGGCTCAATCAGCCCCAGCATTTT. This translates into CATSDSRLNQPQHF.

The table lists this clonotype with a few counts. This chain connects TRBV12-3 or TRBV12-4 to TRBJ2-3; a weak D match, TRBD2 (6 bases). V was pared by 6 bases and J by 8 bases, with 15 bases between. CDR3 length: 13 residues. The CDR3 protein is CASSLDSGVTQYF. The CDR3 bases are TGTGCCAGCAGCCTCGACTCGGGGGTTACGCAGTATTTT.

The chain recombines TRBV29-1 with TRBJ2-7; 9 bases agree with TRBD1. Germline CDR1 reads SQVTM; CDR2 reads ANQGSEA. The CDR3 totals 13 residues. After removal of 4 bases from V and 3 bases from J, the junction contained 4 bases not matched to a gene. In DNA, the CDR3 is TGCAGCGTTGCGGGGACAGGGCGCTACGAGCAGTACTTC. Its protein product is CSVAGTGRYEQYF.

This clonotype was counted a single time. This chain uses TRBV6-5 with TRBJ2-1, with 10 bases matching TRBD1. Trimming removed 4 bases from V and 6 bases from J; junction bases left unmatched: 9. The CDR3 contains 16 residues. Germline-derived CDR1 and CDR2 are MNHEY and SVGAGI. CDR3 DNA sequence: TGTGCCAGCAGTTCTTCCGGGACAGGGGCCCCCAATGAGCAGTTCTTC. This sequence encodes CASSSSGTGAPNEQFF.

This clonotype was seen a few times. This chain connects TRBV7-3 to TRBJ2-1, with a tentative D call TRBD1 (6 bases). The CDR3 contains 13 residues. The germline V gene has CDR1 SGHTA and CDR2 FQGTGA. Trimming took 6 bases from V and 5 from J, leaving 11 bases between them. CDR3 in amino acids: CASSSDRDNEQFF. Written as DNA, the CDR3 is TGTGCCAGCAGTTCGGACAGAGACAATGAGCAGTTCTTC.

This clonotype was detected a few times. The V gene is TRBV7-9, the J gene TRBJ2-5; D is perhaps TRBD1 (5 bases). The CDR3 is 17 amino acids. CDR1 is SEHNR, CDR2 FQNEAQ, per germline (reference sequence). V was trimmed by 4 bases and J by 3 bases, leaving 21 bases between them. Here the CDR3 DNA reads TGTGCCAGCAGCTATGGGCTCGGGCAGGGTTCTAAAGAGACCCAGTACTTC. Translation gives CASSYGLGQGSKETQYF. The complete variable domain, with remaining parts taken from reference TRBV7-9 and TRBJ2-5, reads DTGVSQNPRHKITKRGQNVTFRCDPISEHNRLYWYRQTLGQGPEFLTYFQNEAQLEKSRLLSDRFSAERPKGSFSTLEIQRTEQGDSAMYLCASSYGLGQGSKETQYFGPGTRLLVL.

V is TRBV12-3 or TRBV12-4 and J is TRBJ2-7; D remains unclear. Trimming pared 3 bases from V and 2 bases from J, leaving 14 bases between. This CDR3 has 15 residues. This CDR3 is CASSFYRDTTYEQYV. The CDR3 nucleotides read TGTGCCAGCAGTTTTTACCGAGACACGACCTACGAGCAGTACGTC.

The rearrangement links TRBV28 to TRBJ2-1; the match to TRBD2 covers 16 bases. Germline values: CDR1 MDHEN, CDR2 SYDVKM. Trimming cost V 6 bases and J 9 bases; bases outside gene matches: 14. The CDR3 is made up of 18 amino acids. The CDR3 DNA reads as TGTGCCAGCAGGCGTCTCCCGGGACTAGCGGGAGGGCCAGGTGAGCAGTTCTTC. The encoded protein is CASRRLPGLAGGPGEQFF.

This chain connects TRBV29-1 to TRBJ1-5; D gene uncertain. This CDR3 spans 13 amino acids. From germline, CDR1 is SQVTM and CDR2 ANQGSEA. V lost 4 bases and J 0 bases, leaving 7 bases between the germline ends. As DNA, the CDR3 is TGCAGCGTTGTTACAAATAGCAATCAGCCCCAGCATTTT. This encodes CSVVTNSNQPQHF.

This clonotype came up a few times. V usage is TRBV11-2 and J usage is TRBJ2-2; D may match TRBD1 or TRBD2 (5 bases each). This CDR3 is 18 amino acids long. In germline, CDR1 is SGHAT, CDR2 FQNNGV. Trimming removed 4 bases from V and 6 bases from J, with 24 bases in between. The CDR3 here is CASSYTGRQGVTAGELFF. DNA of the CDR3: TGTGCCAGCAGCTACACGGGACGACAAGGAGTAACCGCCGGGGAGCTGTTTTTT.

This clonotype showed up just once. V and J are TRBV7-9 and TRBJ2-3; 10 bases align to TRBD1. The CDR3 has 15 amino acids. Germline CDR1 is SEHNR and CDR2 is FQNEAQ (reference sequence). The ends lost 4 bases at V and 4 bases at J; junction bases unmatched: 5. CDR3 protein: CASSSLGTGADTQYF. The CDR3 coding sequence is TGTGCCAGCAGCTCCCTGGGGACAGGGGCAGATACGCAGTATTTT.

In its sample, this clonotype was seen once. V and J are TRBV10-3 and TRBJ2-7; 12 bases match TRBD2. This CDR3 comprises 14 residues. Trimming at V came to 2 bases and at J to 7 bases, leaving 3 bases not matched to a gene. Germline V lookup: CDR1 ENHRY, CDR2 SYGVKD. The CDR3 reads CAISETSGGSEQYV. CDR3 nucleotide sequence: TGTGCCATCAGTGAGACTAGCGGGGGGTCTGAGCAGTACGTC.

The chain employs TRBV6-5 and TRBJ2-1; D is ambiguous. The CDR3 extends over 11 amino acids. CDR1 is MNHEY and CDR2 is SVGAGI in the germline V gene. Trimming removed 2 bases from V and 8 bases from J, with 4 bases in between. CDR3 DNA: TGTGCCAGCAGTTACGACGATGAGCAGTTCTTC. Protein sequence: CASSYDDEQFF.

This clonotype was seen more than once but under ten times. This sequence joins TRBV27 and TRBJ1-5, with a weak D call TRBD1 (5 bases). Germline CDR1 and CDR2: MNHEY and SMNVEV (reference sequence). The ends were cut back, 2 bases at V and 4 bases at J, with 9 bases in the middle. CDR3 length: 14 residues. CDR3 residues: CASSLVAGNQPQHF. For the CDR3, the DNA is TGTGCCAGCAGTTTAGTTGCAGGGAATCAGCCCCAGCATTTT.

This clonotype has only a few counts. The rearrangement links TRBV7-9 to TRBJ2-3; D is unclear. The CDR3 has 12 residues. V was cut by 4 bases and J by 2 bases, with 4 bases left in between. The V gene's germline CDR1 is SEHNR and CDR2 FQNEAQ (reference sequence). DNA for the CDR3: TGTGCCAGCAGCTGGACCACAGATACGCAGTATTTT. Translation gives CASSWTTDTQYF.

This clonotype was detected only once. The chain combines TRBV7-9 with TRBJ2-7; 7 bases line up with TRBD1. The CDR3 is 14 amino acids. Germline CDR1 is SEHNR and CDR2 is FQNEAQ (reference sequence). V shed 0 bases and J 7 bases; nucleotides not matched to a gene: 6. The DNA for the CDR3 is TGTGCCAGCAGCTTAGCCGGACAGGTAGGGGAGCAGTACGTC. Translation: CASSLAGQVGEQYV.

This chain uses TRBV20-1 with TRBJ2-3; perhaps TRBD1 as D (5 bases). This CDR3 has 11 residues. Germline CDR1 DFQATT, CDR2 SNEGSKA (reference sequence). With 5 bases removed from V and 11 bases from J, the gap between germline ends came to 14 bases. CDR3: CSAYAGWGQYF. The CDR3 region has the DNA TGCAGTGCTTACGCAGGGTGGGGGCAGTATTTT.

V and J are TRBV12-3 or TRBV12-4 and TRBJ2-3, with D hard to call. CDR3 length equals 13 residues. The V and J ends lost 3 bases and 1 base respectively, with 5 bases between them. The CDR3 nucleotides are TGTGCCAGCAGTTTTCTACGCACAGATACGCAGTATTTT. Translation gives CASSFLRTDTQYF.